Each of the 2 T cell receptor beta chains below was sequenced from the same sample in a study of control samples from healthy donors and cancer patients. Clones were sequenced by immunoSEQ multiplex PCR, and TCRdb holds only the in-frame ones, with some missing. The repertoire consists of 50,000 or so clones, with around 95% occurring once and the leading ten covering 2.4%. Sample: blood. These receptors all come from a man under 40 in good health.

The chain uses TRBV28 and TRBJ1-2; D remains ambiguous. Trimming stripped 2 bases from V and 4 bases from J, with 11 bases between. CDR3 length: 14 amino acids. The germline V gene encodes CDR1 MDHEN and CDR2 SYDVKM. The CDR3, as DNA: TGTGCCAGCAGTTTAACGGGGTTTAGCTATGGCTACACCTTC. Protein sequence: CASSLTGFSYGYTF.

This chain uses TRBV6-5 with TRBJ2-2; D gene unclear. Deletions cut 4 bases from V and 8 bases from J, with 14 bases between. This CDR3 has 14 residues. CDR1 and CDR2 (germline): MNHEY, SVGAGI. The CDR3 bases are TGTGCCAGCAGTTTCATACAAGCCCGGGGGGAGCTGTTTTTT. The encoded protein is CASSFIQARGELFF.